Presented here are 21 T cell receptor beta chains from one specimen sequenced in a study of T cell repertoires in cytomegalovirus infection. TCRdb re-called the reads with MiXCR, one entry per CDR3 protein. The sample records under 450,000 distinct CDR3 sequences, about 34% being singletons. Their antigen targets remain unknown. Sequenced material: cultured PBMCs, taken from culture after CMV antigen stimulation. Source of these receptors: a human donor in good health (CMV status not recorded). Some clones in this sample may be carry-over from other donors' samples.

The chain recombines TRBV7-2 with TRBJ2-3, with 8 bases aligning to TRBD1. Germline V gene lookup returns CDR1 SGHTA and CDR2 FQGNSA. Trimming took 5 bases from V and 1 from J; bases not matched to a gene: 2. This CDR3 contains 14 residues. The CDR3 reads CASSKQGGTDTQYF. The CDR3, as DNA: TGTGCCAGCAGCAAACAGGGGGGCACAGATACGCAGTATTTT.

The count of this clonotype is one. The chain links TRBV9 to TRBJ2-1; possibly TRBD2 for D (5 bases). The CDR3 contains 20 residues. The V end lost 3 bases, the J end lost 0 bases, and 25 bases lay between the germline ends. Per germline, CDR1 SGDLS and CDR2 YYNGEE. CDR3 protein: CASSARMGVTTWGSYNEQFF. The CDR3 coding sequence is TGTGCCAGCAGCGCACGGATGGGAGTCACGACGTGGGGCTCCTACAATGAGCAGTTCTTC. The complete variable domain, with remaining parts taken from reference TRBV9 and TRBJ2-1, reads DSGVTQTPKHLITATGQRVTLRCSPRSGDLSVYWYQQSLDQGLQFLIQYYNGEERAKGNILERFSAQQFPDLHSELNLSSLELGDSALYFCASSARMGVTTWGSYNEQFFGPGTRLTVL.

V and J are TRBV20-1 and TRBJ2-5, with D tentatively TRBD2 (6 bases). CDR3 length: 15 residues. Trimming took 1 base from V and 5 from J, leaving 17 bases between them. The V gene's germline CDR1 is DFQATT and CDR2 SNEGSKA (reference sequence). Here the CDR3 reads CSARGASREGETQYF. CDR3 DNA: TGCAGTGCTAGAGGGGCGTCGCGGGAAGGGGAGACCCAGTACTTC.

This clonotype has a handful of counts. The J gene is TRBJ1-4, the V gene TRBV14; D is possibly TRBD1 (6 bases). Germline lookup yields CDR1 SGHDN and CDR2 FVKESK. V was clipped by 4 bases and J by 4 bases, with 10 bases between them. CDR3 length equals 14 residues. The CDR3 sequence: CASSRRDNNEKLFF. The DNA for the CDR3 is TGTGCCAGCAGCCGGCGGGACAATAATGAAAAACTGTTTTTT. The variable domain in full, with the rest retrieved from reference TRBV14 and TRBJ1-4, is EAGVTQFPSHSVIEKGQTVTLRCDPISGHDNLYWYRRVMGKEIKFLLHFVKESKQDESGMPNNRFLAERTGGTYSTLKVQPAELEDSGVYFCASSRRDNNEKLFFGSGTQLSVL.

The V call is TRBV2, the J call TRBJ1-1; D remains unclear. CDR1 SNHLY and CDR2 FYNNEI come from the germline V gene. V gave up 3 bases and J gave up 11 bases, with 4 bases separating them. CDR3 size: 9 residues. The CDR3 sequence: CASSDHAFF. The CDR3 bases are TGTGCCAGCAGTGACCACGCTTTCTTT.

At least ten counts were recorded for this clonotype. The rearrangement links TRBV12-3 or TRBV12-4 to TRBJ2-1, with TRBD2 matching 12 bases. After removal of 1 base from V and 4 bases from J, the junction contained 8 bases not matched to a gene. The CDR3 spans 18 residues. CDR3 nucleotide sequence: TGTGCCAGCAGTTTAGAGGTCGGACTAGCGGGATATTACAATGAGCAGTTCTTC. It codes for CASSLEVGLAGYYNEQFF.

This clonotype was seen more than once but under ten times. This sequence joins TRBV5-1 and TRBJ1-1, with no clear D. The V end lost 6 bases, the J end lost 0 bases, and 9 bases lay between the germline ends. There are 13 residues in the CDR3. In germline, CDR1 is SGHRS, CDR2 YFSETQ. CDR3 residues: CASTPNLNTEAFF. In nucleotides, the CDR3 is TGCGCCAGCACCCCGAATTTGAACACTGAAGCTTTCTTT.

This clonotype appeared a few times. The J gene is TRBJ1-4, the V gene TRBV10-3; the D gene is possibly TRBD1 (5 bases). The ends were cut back, 3 bases at V and 12 bases at J, with 26 bases in the middle. The germline CDR1 and CDR2 sequences are ENHRY and SYGVKD. The CDR3 consists of 17 residues. The CDR3 loop is CAISDHMTGRTLRELFF. Written as DNA, the CDR3 is TGTGCCATCAGTGATCACATGACGGGACGGACCCTACGGGAACTGTTTTTT.

The V and J genes are TRBV29-1 and TRBJ2-7, with 8 bases that match TRBD1. The CDR3 contains 15 residues. CDR1 SQVTM and CDR2 ANQGSEA come from the germline V gene. With V trimmed by 4 bases and J by 5 bases, 13 bases remained unmatched. CDR3 region: CSVAPLRQGNNEQYF. As DNA, the CDR3 is TGCAGCGTTGCCCCCTTACGACAGGGGAACAACGAGCAGTACTTC.

This rearrangement joins TRBV7-2 to TRBJ2-7; a possible D gene is TRBD1 (6 bases). Germline V gene data show CDR1 as SGHTA and CDR2 as FQGNSA. This CDR3 has 15 residues. Trimming pared 3 bases from V and 3 bases from J, leaving 15 bases between. The CDR3 region has the DNA TGTGCCAGCAGCTTCGGCCCCAGGGGTTACTACGAGCAGTACTTC. Translated, it gives CASSFGPRGYYEQYF.

This rearrangement joins TRBV12-3 or TRBV12-4 to TRBJ2-4, with 7 bases identical to TRBD1. The ends lost 7 bases at V and 7 bases at J; junction bases unmatched: 10. The CDR3 sequence is 14 residues long. CDR3 residues: CASTPSTGVNIQYF. CDR3 DNA: TGTGCCAGCACCCCCTCAACAGGGGTCAACATTCAGTACTTC.

This clonotype was observed once. This sequence joins TRBV5-1 and TRBJ2-7; 7 nucleotides agree with TRBD2. The V and J ends lost 4 bases and 3 bases, in that order; junction bases with no gene match: 4. Looked up from germline, CDR1 is SGHRS and CDR2 is YFSETQ. The CDR3 extends over 13 amino acids. The CDR3 is CASSDRDYYEQYF. DNA for the CDR3: TGCGCCAGCAGCGACCGGGACTACTACGAGCAGTACTTC. Based on the CDR3 plus reference TRBV5-1 and TRBJ2-7, the full variable domain is KAGVTQTPRYLIKTRGQQVTLSCSPISGHRSVSWYQQTPGQGLQFLFEYFSETQRNKGNFPGRFSGRQFSNSRSEMNVSTLELGDSALYLCASSDRDYYEQYFGPGTRLTVT.

There are a few counts of this clonotype. This chain links TRBV19 with TRBJ2-1, with TRBD1 as a possible D gene (5 bases). This CDR3 has 14 amino acids. Germline assignment: CDR1 LNHDA and CDR2 SQIVND (reference sequence). Deletions cut 7 bases from V and 8 bases from J, with 18 bases between. The CDR3 region is CASTSSPLRDEQFF. DNA of the CDR3: TGTGCCAGTACTTCCTCCCCCCTCAGGGATGAGCAGTTCTTC.

The chain combines TRBV9 with TRBJ2-4; no clear D gene. The V and J ends lost 0 bases and 9 bases respectively, with 10 bases between them. This CDR3 spans 13 amino acids. Germline CDR1 and CDR2: SGDLS and YYNGEE. CDR3 sequence reads: CASSVAVSSIQYF. For the CDR3, the DNA is TGTGCCAGCAGCGTAGCCGTCTCCTCCATTCAGTACTTC.

The chain couples TRBV4-3 to TRBJ1-2; D is unclear. The V gene lost 0 bases and the J gene lost 5 bases, with 10 bases spanning the gap. The CDR3 loop spans 14 amino acids. CDR1 LGHNA and CDR2 YSLEER come from the germline V gene. CDR3 loop: CASSQDGALYGYTF. The CDR3 DNA is TGCGCCAGCAGCCAAGACGGAGCATTATATGGCTACACCTTC.

This clonotype was seen more than once but under ten times. The J gene is TRBJ2-1, the V gene TRBV7-6; TRBD2 matches at 14 bases. There are 17 residues in the CDR3. V was pared by 3 bases and J by 8 bases, with 9 bases of the junction left unmatched. CDR1 and CDR2 from the germline V gene are SGHVS and FNYEAQ. CDR3 sequence: CASSFAGTSGRRDEQFF. CDR3 DNA: TGTGCCAGCAGCTTTGCTGGGACTAGCGGGAGAAGAGATGAGCAGTTCTTC.

J is TRBJ2-2 and V is TRBV19; 11 bases are a match to TRBD2. Germline assignment: CDR1 LNHDA and CDR2 SQIVND (reference sequence). The CDR3 is 15 residues long. Losses at the gene ends were 4 bases for V and 6 bases for J; bases not matched to a gene: 4. In DNA, the CDR3 is TGTGCCAGTAGTAGTAGCGGGAGGGCCTCCGGGGAGCTGTTTTTT. It yields the protein CASSSSGRASGELFF. The whole variable domain, remainder taken from reference TRBV19 and TRBJ2-2, is DGGITQSPKYLFRKEGQNVTLSCEQNLNHDAMYWYRQDPGQGLRLIYYSQIVNDFQKGDIAEGYSVSREKKESFPLTVTSAQKNPTAFYLCASSSSGRASGELFFGEGSRLTVL.

Only a few counts were recorded for this clonotype. The chain has TRBV7-4 and TRBJ2-2; maybe TRBD2 (6 bases). V lost 2 bases, J lost 1 base, and 14 bases lay in between. This CDR3 is 17 amino acids long. Germline CDR1 reads SGHVT; CDR2 reads SQSDAQ. The CDR3 bases are TGTGCCAGCAGCTTAACGGGGACTCACCAGAACACCGGGGAGCTGTTTTTT. Residues: CASSLTGTHQNTGELFF.

CDR3 in DNA: TGCGCCAGCAGCTTGGTAGGTAGGGCCCATAATGAGCAGTTCTTC. This codes for CASSLVGRAHNEQFF. The rearrangement uses TRBV5-1 and TRBJ2-1, with unresolved D. The germline CDR1 and CDR2 sequences are SGHRS and YFSETQ. V lost 0 bases and J 7 bases, leaving 14 bases between the germline ends. CDR3 length: 15 amino acids.

In this sample, this clonotype turned up a few times. The chain joins TRBV6-1 to TRBJ1-5; D remains ambiguous. The germline gives CDR1 MNHNS, CDR2 SASEGT. With 2 bases removed from V and 14 bases from J, the gap between germline ends came to 19 bases. The CDR3 totals 14 residues. This CDR3 is CASSESADPIKKHF. The CDR3, as DNA: TGTGCCAGCAGTGAATCAGCAGATCCCATAAAAAAGCATTTT.

In its sample, this clonotype was seen a few times. The gene calls are TRBV7-2 and TRBJ1-1; maybe TRBD1 (5 bases). Germline CDR1 and CDR2: SGHTA and FQGNSA. The CDR3 runs 13 residues. V lost 5 bases and J lost 6, with 13 bases in between. In DNA form, the CDR3 reads TGTGCCAGCAGCCCGCAGGGTCGGCCTGAAGCTTTCTTT. Its translation: CASSPQGRPEAFF.